A single sample is the source of the 9 T cell receptor beta chains below, sequenced in a study of CD8 T cells in Susac syndrome. Random hexamers primed reverse transcription of about 0.45 to 1 ug RNA. A single record per CDR3 protein comes from TCRdb applying MiXCR to the immunoSEQ multiplex PCR reads. Among some 180,000 distinct CDR3 sequences listed, 93% were seen once. The sequenced sample consisted of CD4+ T cells from PBMCs. These receptors all come from a human donor in good health.

This chain uses TRBV20-1 with TRBJ2-5, with a tentative D call TRBD2 (6 bases). Trimming removed 3 bases at V and 5 bases at J, with 10 bases between. The CDR3 extends over 12 amino acids. Germline loops: CDR1 DFQATT, CDR2 SNEGSKA (reference sequence). The CDR3 coding sequence is TGCAGTGCTAGGGGCCGGGGGGAGACCCAGTACTTC. As protein: CSARGRGETQYF.

The chain uses TRBV10-3 and TRBJ1-1; 9 bases fit TRBD1. CDR3 length: 13 residues. V lost 8 bases, J lost 4 bases, and 5 bases stayed unmatched. Germline CDR1 reads ENHRY; CDR2 reads SYGVKD. The chain's CDR3 is CAIGQGWGTEAFF. CDR3 coding DNA: TGTGCCATCGGACAGGGGTGGGGCACTGAAGCTTTCTTT.

The CDR3 DNA reads as TGTGCCAGCAGTTTCCTCCAGGGCACCGGGGAGCTGTTTTTT. This sequence encodes CASSFLQGTGELFF. This chain links TRBV12-3 or TRBV12-4 with TRBJ2-2, with D possibly TRBD1 on 5 matching bases. V lost 3 bases and J lost 4, with 9 bases in between. This CDR3 is built from 14 residues.

The CDR3 DNA follows: TGTGCCAGCAGCAAGGCAGGGAAGCATGAGCAGTTCTTC. It codes for CASSKAGKHEQFF. The chain recombines TRBV7-2 with TRBJ2-1; a possible D gene is TRBD1 (5 bases). The CDR3 extends over 13 amino acids. V was pared by 5 bases and J by 8 bases, with 13 bases between. CDR1 SGHTA and CDR2 FQGNSA come from the germline V gene.

V and J are TRBV5-1 and TRBJ2-7, with 8 bases matching TRBD1. V lost 1 base to trimming and J lost 2 bases; unmatched junction nucleotides: 5. The length of the CDR3 is 15 residues. Germline V gene data show CDR1 as SGHRS and CDR2 as YFSETQ. CDR3 coding DNA: TGCGCCAGCAGCTTGACCGGGACAGGCGCCTACGAGCAGTACTTC. Protein sequence: CASSLTGTGAYEQYF. The variable domain in full, completed from reference TRBV5-1 and TRBJ2-7, reads KAGVTQTPRYLIKTRGQQVTLSCSPISGHRSVSWYQQTPGQGLQFLFEYFSETQRNKGNFPGRFSGRQFSNSRSEMNVSTLELGDSALYLCASSLTGTGAYEQYFGPGTRLTVT.

J is TRBJ2-5 and V is TRBV28; tentatively, D is TRBD1 (6 bases). With 5 bases removed from V and 7 bases from J, the gap between germline ends came to 17 bases. The germline V gene encodes CDR1 MDHEN and CDR2 SYDVKM. This CDR3 has 14 amino acids. The CDR3 DNA reads TGTGCCAGCAGTCCACAGGGAAGGGGGAGGACCCAGTACTTC. It translates to CASSPQGRGRTQYF.

The chain joins TRBV12-3 or TRBV12-4 to TRBJ2-6, with unresolved D. This CDR3 comprises 12 residues. Between the trimmed V and J ends, which lost 7 bases and 2 bases, there was a span of 3 bases. CDR3 in DNA: TGTGCCAGCAAGGCTGGGGCCAACGTCCTGACTTTC. This sequence encodes CASKAGANVLTF.

The V and J genes are TRBV7-2 and TRBJ2-1, with TRBD1 matching 10 bases. With V trimmed by 0 bases and J by 6 bases, 20 bases remained unmatched. In germline, CDR1 is SGHTA, CDR2 FQGNSA. The CDR3 extends over 21 amino acids. The CDR3 sequence: CASSLARDRGLSRIVGNEQFF. The DNA of the CDR3 is TGTGCCAGCAGCTTAGCCAGGGACAGGGGTTTAAGTAGGATAGTAGGCAATGAGCAGTTCTTC.

The chain links TRBV2 to TRBJ2-5; D call uncertain. V was cut by 9 bases and J by 0 bases, with 14 bases left in between. Germline CDR1 reads SNHLY; CDR2 reads FYNNEI. This CDR3 is built from 14 residues. The CDR3 DNA reads as TGTGCCAGTACAGCGACCCAGTACCAAGAGACCCAGTACTTC. Translating it yields CASTATQYQETQYF. Combining the CDR3 with reference TRBV2 and TRBJ2-5 gives the whole variable domain EPEVTQTPSHQVTQMGQEVILRCVPISNHLYFYWYRQILGQKVEFLVSFYNNEISEKSEIFDDQFSVERPDGSNFTLKIRSTKLEDSAMYFCASTATQYQETQYFGPGTRLLVL.